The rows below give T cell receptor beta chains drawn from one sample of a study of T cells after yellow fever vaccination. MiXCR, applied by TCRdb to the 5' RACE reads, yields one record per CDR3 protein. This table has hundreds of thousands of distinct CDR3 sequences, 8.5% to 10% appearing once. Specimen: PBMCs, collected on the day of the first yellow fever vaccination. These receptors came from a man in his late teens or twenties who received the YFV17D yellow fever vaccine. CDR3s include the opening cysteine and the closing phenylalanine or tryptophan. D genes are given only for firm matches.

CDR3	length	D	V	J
CASSLTGRLTDTQYF	15	TRBD1	TRBV5-4	TRBJ2-3
CASSLGPQETQYF	13	.	TRBV12-3/TRBV12-4	TRBJ2-5
CASTSQGASNGYTF	14	TRBD1	TRBV5-1	TRBJ1-2
CASSQVEAGKGQETQYF	17	TRBD2	TRBV4-1	TRBJ2-5
CASSPRDRDWETQYF	15	TRBD1	TRBV5-6	TRBJ2-5
CASSLARGNTIYF	13	.	TRBV12-3/TRBV12-4	TRBJ1-3
CASSSSGAQRGDTQYF	16	TRBD2	TRBV7-9	TRBJ2-3
CASRGTGTAAFF	12	.	TRBV6-5	TRBJ1-1
CASSLTPAYEQYF	13	.	TRBV12-3/TRBV12-4	TRBJ2-7
CSADPQQGAGYTF	13	TRBD1	TRBV29-1	TRBJ1-2
CASSYSGGSTEAFF	14	.	TRBV6-5	TRBJ1-1
CASSLGAEPNTEAFF	15	.	TRBV5-4	TRBJ1-1
CASSDPRTTLHF	12	.	TRBV6-1	TRBJ1-6
CASSLGGWARTEAFF	15	.	TRBV5-4	TRBJ1-1
CASSWTGPPYRMGYTF	16	.	TRBV5-4	TRBJ1-2
CASSVRRYHTEAFF	14	.	TRBV7-2	TRBJ1-1
CASSLAPPNSYEQYF	15	.	TRBV7-2	TRBJ2-7
CASSLNSGGNTGELFF	16	TRBD2	TRBV7-2	TRBJ2-2
CASSQGTSGGGNEQFF	16	TRBD2	TRBV4-3	TRBJ2-1
CASSFRGGDGGELFF	15	TRBD1	TRBV7-2	TRBJ2-2
CASSSSEGPQHF	12	.	TRBV12-3/TRBV12-4	TRBJ1-5
CSARDRWVSTDTQYF	15	.	TRBV20-1	TRBJ2-3
CSVDAPNTEAFF	12	.	TRBV29-1	TRBJ1-1
CASSPGQQSYEQYF	14	.	TRBV5-4	TRBJ2-7
CASSYSTVGRLKGTEAFF	18	.	TRBV6-2/TRBV6-3	TRBJ1-1
CASSRGAAREQYF	13	.	TRBV5-1	TRBJ2-7
CASSFEAGARNSPLHF	16	.	TRBV4-3	TRBJ1-6
CASSAGTGVNIQYF	14	TRBD1	TRBV6-1	TRBJ2-4
CASGGGITQETQYF	14	.	TRBV7-9	TRBJ2-5
CASSRPGTSPHEQFF	15	TRBD2	TRBV6-1	TRBJ2-1
CASSWGGQKLFF	12	.	TRBV12-3/TRBV12-4	TRBJ1-4
CASSSQGSGEPDTQYF	16	.	TRBV7-2	TRBJ2-3
CASSPPTSSGANVLTF	16	.	TRBV28	TRBJ2-6
CASSLDPSSGNTIYF	15	.	TRBV5-1	TRBJ1-3
CSVEDYRGRNTEAFF	15	.	TRBV29-1	TRBJ1-1
CASSQTSSYEQYF	13	.	TRBV7-7	TRBJ2-7
CASSIKQADNSPLHF	15	.	TRBV19	TRBJ1-6
CSARSGSQPQHF	12	.	TRBV20-1	TRBJ1-5
CASIGGFRNQPQHF	14	.	TRBV6-1	TRBJ1-5
CASSYKGVWGYTF	13	.	TRBV6-2/TRBV6-3	TRBJ1-2
CASRGGDWQETQYF	14	.	TRBV2	TRBJ2-5
CASSFQVIVGTGELFF	16	.	TRBV7-2	TRBJ2-2
CASSLGTSLGNEQFF	15	TRBD2	TRBV5-1	TRBJ2-1
CASSPGQPPLHF	12	.	TRBV6-2/TRBV6-3	TRBJ1-6
CSAKPDSHSNQPQHF	15	.	TRBV20-1	TRBJ1-5
CASSKNRDYFSPLHF	15	.	TRBV27	TRBJ1-6
CSSREGDTEAFF	12	.	TRBV20-1	TRBJ1-1
CASRSQQGLAKNIQYF	16	TRBD1	TRBV28	TRBJ2-4
CASGSPLRGTGGYTF	15	.	TRBV12-5	TRBJ1-2
CASSLFGGWETQYF	14	.	TRBV27	TRBJ2-5
CASRQYNEQFF	11	.	TRBV19	TRBJ2-1
CASSKDRGAREQFF	14	TRBD1	TRBV5-4	TRBJ2-1
CASTGAVYGYTF	12	.	TRBV19	TRBJ1-2
CASSAGLAGLDTQYF	15	TRBD2	TRBV2	TRBJ2-3
CASTGGFYSNQPQHF	15	.	TRBV19	TRBJ1-5
CASTRTASYEQYF	13	.	TRBV6-2/TRBV6-3	TRBJ2-7
CSAYDPGQGPYEQYF	15	TRBD1	TRBV20-1	TRBJ2-7